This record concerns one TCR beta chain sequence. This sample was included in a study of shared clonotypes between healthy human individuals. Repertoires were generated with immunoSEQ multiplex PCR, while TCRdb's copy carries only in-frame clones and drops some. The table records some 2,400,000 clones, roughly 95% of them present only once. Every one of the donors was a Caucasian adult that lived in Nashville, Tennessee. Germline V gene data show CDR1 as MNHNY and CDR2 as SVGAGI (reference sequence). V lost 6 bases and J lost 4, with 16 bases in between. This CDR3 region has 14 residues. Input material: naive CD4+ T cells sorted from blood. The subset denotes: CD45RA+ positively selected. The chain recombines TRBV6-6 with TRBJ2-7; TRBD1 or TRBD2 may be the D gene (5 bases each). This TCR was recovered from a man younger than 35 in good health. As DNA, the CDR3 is TGTGCCAGCAGCGGGGCGGGCGGTATTTACGAGCAGTACTTC. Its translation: CASSGAGGIYEQYF.